This T cell receptor (beta chain) emerged from a study of T cells in Graves' hyperthyroidism and ophthalmopathy (dated by TCRdb to between 2019 and 2020). In terms of the full investigation: Peripheral blood samples were taken at initial diagnosis, before any treatment was given. An independent validation cohort of around 19 hyperthyroidism patients and about 15 patients who later progressed to ophthalmopathy tested prospective prediction of ophthalmopathy. After blood sampling, hyperthyroidism patients were treated with methimazole at a starting dose of 30 mg daily, and ophthalmopathy patients were treated with high-dose intravenous methylprednisolone. The roughly 94 discovery patients were randomly split 7:3 into training and test sets. The study also compared thyroid tissue and blood T-cell repertoires from roughly 6 Graves' hyperthyroidism patients. The paper describes TCR Vbeta CDR3 sequencing of some 130 peripheral blood samples, made up of 43 ophthalmopathy patients, around 78 hyperthyroidism patients and 17 progressor patients. To identify TCR V-J signatures that set the groups apart, the researchers used a discovery cohort of 95 to 100 patients, made up of around 40 with Graves' ophthalmopathy and 57 with stable Graves' hyperthyroidism.

Study-level results and caveats: Blood samples also contained most of the expanded thyroid clonotypes (frequency above 0.001), which suggests that blood repertoires may reflect thyroid immune responses. No statistical method was used to set the sample size in advance, and investigators knew the group allocation. During validation, the model predicted progression to ophthalmopathy a median of around 6 months ahead of onset, with approximately 70% sensitivity and around 72% specificity. Ophthalmopathy was separated from stable hyperthyroidism by a 13 V-J signature model, with approximately 85% sensitivity and 81% to 83% specificity obtained in cross-validation and 80%/75% obtained in testing.

CDR1 SGHNT and CDR2 YENEEA were looked up in the germline V gene. Reading from cysteine to phenylalanine, the CDR3 counts 14 amino acids. Only the CDR3 part of the read is kept: 42 bases, read in frame from the first base. The germline ends are 15 bases apart after V is trimmed by 5 bases and J by 8 bases. Hyperthyroidism patients were newly diagnosed, had a disease duration of under 2 months, and were aged 18 to 65 years. Any patient with an uncontrolled infection, another autoimmune disease, pregnancy or lactation was excluded. Diagnoses were established on the basis of clinical symptoms, serum thyroxine and TRAb, thyroid ultrasound, and orbital computed tomography. Blood from progressor patients was drawn when they were first diagnosed with hyperthyroidism, before any ophthalmopathy symptoms appeared. PBMCs were separated from roughly 10 ml of fresh peripheral blood using Ficoll-Paque density gradient centrifugation. Progressor patients were initially diagnosed with Graves' hyperthyroidism and developed ophthalmopathy during follow-up. Total RNA was extracted using Trizol reagent, and RNA quality was assessed on an Agilent 2100 Bioanalyzer.

This clonotype was recorded many times. The antigen it recognizes is unknown. Per-nucleotide qualities are absent, and no much larger clonotype sits a single base away. TCR beta CDR3 regions were amplified from RNA transcripts. The TCR CDR3 was subjected to a first round of RT-PCR using the HTBI primer set and the Qiagen OneStep RT-PCR kit. Libraries were constructed in a second round of multiplex PCR, after which size selection and purification were performed. The libraries were sequenced on an Illumina HiSeq2000 using paired-end 100 bp reads. The paper's data handling went like this. SOAPnuke was used to process the raw data, removing reads that contained adapters or uncalled bases, had a mean Phred below 15, or lacked an exact match to the constant primer or identifier. COPE v1.2.5 was used to merge the high-quality paired reads, and each unique nucleotide sequence was defined as a clonotype. MiTCR v1.1 was used to align the clonotypes against IMGT TRBV, TRBD and TRBJ reference segments. The analysis included only V-J combinations with a frequency above 0.0001, which together covered 99% to 99.2% of the repertoires. The TCS score was defined as F50 (clonal expansion) divided by E x V (chaos), with BLOSUM62-based TCRdist calculated between CDR3 peptides within each V-J. Welch's t-statistics and random forest reduced several hundred V-J features to about 13, which were used in a naive Bayes classifier (R e1071). TCRdb's own reprocessing of the public reads used fastp at Q25 and MiXCR and kept productive beta chains. Records with the same CDR3 protein are collapsed into one entry carrying the most frequent genes and DNA. In this record, the V and J calls reflect TCRdb's handling and not the investigators' own analysis. The sample table records approximately 270,000 distinct CDR3 sequences; roughly 14% of these occur just once. In total, the top ten clones hold approximately 12% of the sample.

The sequence derives from a woman in her 40s with Graves' hyperthyroidism that later progressed to Graves' ophthalmopathy. The sample comprised blood. The V gene is TRBV11-3 and the J gene is TRBJ2-2; too little of a D gene remains to name it. The CDR3 in this case is CASSLRGSSGELFF. The DNA sequence is given as TGTGCCAGCAGCCTCCGCGGTAGCAGTGGGGAGCTGTTTTTT. The variable domain in full, with residues beyond the CDR3 obtained from the reference TRBV11-3 and TRBJ2-2 genes, is EAGVVQSPRYKIIEKKQPVAFWCNPISGHNTLYWYLQNLGQGPELLIRYENEEAVDDSQLPKDRFSAERLKGVDSTLKIQPAELGDSAVYLCASSLRGSSGELFFGEGSRLTVL.